One TCR beta chain is described in this entry. Which antigen it targets is not known. Within one base of it there is no much larger clone, and no base qualities were kept. Genomic DNA served as template for TCR beta VDJ combination and CDR3 sequence profiling. An Illumina HiSeq 2000 was the platform used for TCR repertoire sequencing. The authors' pipeline ran thus. Repertoire assessment relied on Simpson's diversity index, CDR3 size and DJ length profiles, and TRBV/TRBJ rearrangement plots. The most abundant DNA sequence in the deep sequencing data was taken as the immunodominant clone. CDR3 amino acid sequences were screened for sharing across subjects and compared with published repertoires and the VDJdb database. TCRdb applied fastp at Q25 and MiXCR to the public reads, then kept only in-frame beta chains. Here each entry gathers all rows of one CDR3 protein and keeps the most common genes and DNA. For this entry, the V and J calls and clone size follow TCRdb and not the study's own pipeline. The sample includes approximately 180,000 distinct CDR3 sequences, with roughly 65% observed a single time. The ten top clones hold 42% of the sample.

The patients picked for sequencing were ones in whom flow cytometry had shown an expansion of CD8+CD57+ cells. Every patient had severe acquired aplastic anemia, diagnosed using the International Study of Aplastic Anemia and Agranulocytosis and Camitta criteria. No patient had received any therapy when blood was sampled. The study deep-sequenced TCR repertoires of sorted CD4+ and CD8+ blood T cells from severe aplastic anemia patients and healthy subjects. Patients were enrolled in the USA under clinicaltrials.gov protocols 00001620, 01623167, 00001397, 00071045, 00081523 and 00961064. Ficoll-Paque density gradient centrifugation was used to isolate peripheral blood mononuclear cells. Before DNA was extracted, CD4+ and CD8+ T cells were sorted using either FACS or magnetic beads. These data belong to a study of CD8+CD57+ T cells in acquired aplastic anemia (dated 2018 in TCRdb). Context from the whole study: Extracted DNA from sorted CD4+ and CD8+ cells averaged approximately 3 ug, ranging from roughly 0.19 to 27.4 ug. CD8+CD57+ expansion was defined as a frequency above the mean frequency observed in healthy subjects. What the research found in general, with its limitations: CD8+ Simpson's diversity did not differ significantly between patients and healthy controls (P=0.060). Roughly 29 CD8+ CDR3 sequences were found in both patients and controls but appeared to be highly expressed in patients and within the immunodominant clones of the patients.

Including cysteine and phenylalanine, the CDR3 has 15 amino acids. Kept here is only the CDR3 DNA, which spans 45 bases and is read in frame from base 1. Sequences LGHNA (CDR1) and YNFKEQ (CDR2) are obtained from the germline V gene. After removal of 1 base from V and 2 bases from J, the junction retains 4 bases not matched to a gene. The source material was sorted CD4+, CD8+, or CD8+CD57+ T cells (not recorded which) from PBMCs. The V and J segments used are TRBV4-2 and TRBJ1-2, with 7 middle bases fitting TRBD1. This TCR came from a human donor with aplastic anemia. The CDR3 amino acid sequence is: CASSQGQGANYGYTF. The DNA sequence follows: TGTGCCAGCAGCCAAGGACAGGGCGCCAACTATGGCTACACCTTC.